This T cell receptor (beta chain) was found in a study of beta chain features in type 1 diabetes. As for this clone: As yet, its antigen is unknown.

CDR3 length equals 15 residues. Deletions cut 8 bases from V and 12 bases from J, with 26 bases between. CDR1 is MGHRA, CDR2 YSYEKL, per germline. Notes on the study in general: Across all four CD4+ subsets, people with type 1 diabetes showed modestly shorter TCRB CDR3s. It was not settled here whether HLA type affects TCRB rearrangement.

Reverse transcribing all isolated RNA meant expressed TCRB transcripts were sequenced. The read count averaged about 3.6 million across naive, central memory and regulatory T cell samples. The data were produced by immunoSEQ multiplex PCR, yet TCRdb's version contains in-frame clones alone and is incomplete. The sample yields 130,000 or so clones, about 9.1% seen once. Once sorted, every population was more than 98% pure. This receptor was identified in a woman in her forties in good health. This rearrangement joins TRBV4-1 to TRBJ2-1, with D possibly matching TRBD2 (6 bases). The sample comprised central memory CD4+ T cells from blood. The CDR3 is CASSAEAGRLRMQFF. Here the CDR3 DNA reads TGCGCCAGCTCCGCCGAAGCGGGTCGCCTAAGGATGCAGTTCTTC.